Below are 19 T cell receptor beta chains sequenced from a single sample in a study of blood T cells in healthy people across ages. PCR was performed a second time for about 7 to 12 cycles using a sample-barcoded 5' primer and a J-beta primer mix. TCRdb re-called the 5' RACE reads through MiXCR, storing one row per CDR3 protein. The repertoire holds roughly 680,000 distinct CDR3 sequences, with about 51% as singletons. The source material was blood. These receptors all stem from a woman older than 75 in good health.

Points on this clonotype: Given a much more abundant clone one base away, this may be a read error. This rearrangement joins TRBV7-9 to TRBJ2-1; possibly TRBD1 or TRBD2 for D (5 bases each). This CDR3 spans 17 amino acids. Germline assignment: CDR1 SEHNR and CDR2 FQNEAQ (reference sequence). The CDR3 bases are TGTGCCAGCAGCCCACAAACGGGACGTACCTCCTGCAATGAGCAGTTCTTC. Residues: CASSPQTGRTSCNEQFF.

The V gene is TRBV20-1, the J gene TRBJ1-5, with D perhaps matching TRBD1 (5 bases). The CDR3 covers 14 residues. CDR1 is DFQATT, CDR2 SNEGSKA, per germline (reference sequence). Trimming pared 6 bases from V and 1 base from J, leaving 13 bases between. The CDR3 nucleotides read TGCAGTGCCCCACAGGCGCTAAGCAATCAGCCCCAGCATTTT. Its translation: CSAPQALSNQPQHF.

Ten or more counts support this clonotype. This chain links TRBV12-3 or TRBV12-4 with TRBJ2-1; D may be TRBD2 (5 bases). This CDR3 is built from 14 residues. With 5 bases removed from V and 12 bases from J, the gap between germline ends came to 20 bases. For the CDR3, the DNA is TGTGCCAGCAGTCTTACACTGGACTCGTCGGGGCAGTTCTTC. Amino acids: CASSLTLDSSGQFF.

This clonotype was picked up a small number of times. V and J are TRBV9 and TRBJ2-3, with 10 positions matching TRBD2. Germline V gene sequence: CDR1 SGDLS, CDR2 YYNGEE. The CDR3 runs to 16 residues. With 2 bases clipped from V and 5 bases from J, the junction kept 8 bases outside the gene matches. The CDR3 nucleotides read TGTGCCAGCAGCGTCTCTGCTAGCGGGAGTAAAGATACGCAGTATTTT. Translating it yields CASSVSASGSKDTQYF.

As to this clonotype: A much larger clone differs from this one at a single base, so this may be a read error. The CDR3 DNA sequence: TGTGCCAGCAGTTACGCTAGCGGTATAAACAATGAGCAGTACTTC. This gives the protein CASSYASGINNEQYF. V and J are TRBV6-5 and TRBJ2-7, with 7 bases that match TRBD2. Germline V gives CDR1 MNHEY, CDR2 SVGAGI. The V segment lost 2 bases and the J segment 7 bases; nucleotides outside the gene matches: 11. This CDR3 spans 15 amino acids.

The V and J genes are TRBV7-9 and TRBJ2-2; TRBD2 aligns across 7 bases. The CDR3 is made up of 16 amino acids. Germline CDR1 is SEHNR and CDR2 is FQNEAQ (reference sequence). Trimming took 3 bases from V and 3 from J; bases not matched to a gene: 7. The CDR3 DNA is TGTGCCAGCAGCTTGAAAGCGGGGAAGGACACCGGGGAGCTGTTTTTT. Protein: CASSLKAGKDTGELFF. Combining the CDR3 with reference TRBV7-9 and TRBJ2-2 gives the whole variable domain DTGVSQNPRHKITKRGQNVTFRCDPISEHNRLYWYRQTLGQGPEFLTYFQNEAQLEKSRLLSDRFSAERPKGSFSTLEIQRTEQGDSAMYLCASSLKAGKDTGELFFGEGSRLTVL.

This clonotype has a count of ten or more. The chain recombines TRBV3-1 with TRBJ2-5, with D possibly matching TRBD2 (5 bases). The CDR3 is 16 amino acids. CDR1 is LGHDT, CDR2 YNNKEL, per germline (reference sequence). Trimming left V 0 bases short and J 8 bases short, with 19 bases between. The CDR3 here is CASSQEVVVLPGTQYF. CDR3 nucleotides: TGTGCCAGCAGCCAAGAAGTGGTTGTGCTCCCGGGAACCCAGTACTTC.

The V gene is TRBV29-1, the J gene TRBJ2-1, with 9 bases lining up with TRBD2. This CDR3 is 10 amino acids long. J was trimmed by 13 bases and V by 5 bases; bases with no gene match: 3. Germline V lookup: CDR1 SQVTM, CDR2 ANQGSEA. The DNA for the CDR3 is TGCAGCGTTTTAGCGGGAGTACAGTTCTTC. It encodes CSVLAGVQFF.

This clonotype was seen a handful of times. CDR3: CAISPGLAGVDTQYF. CDR3 DNA: TGTGCCATCAGTCCGGGACTAGCGGGGGTAGATACGCAGTATTTT. The chain combines TRBV10-3 with TRBJ2-3; TRBD2 aligns across 14 bases. The CDR3 is 15 residues long. CDR1 ENHRY and CDR2 SYGVKD come from the germline V gene. V trimming: 5 bases; J trimming: 5 bases; junction bases outside the gene matches: 3.

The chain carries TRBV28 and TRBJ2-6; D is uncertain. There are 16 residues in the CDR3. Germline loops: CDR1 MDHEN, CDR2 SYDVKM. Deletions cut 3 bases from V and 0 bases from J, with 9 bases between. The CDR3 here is CASSLRLLSGANVLTF. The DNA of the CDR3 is TGTGCCAGCAGTTTGAGGCTCCTCTCTGGGGCCAACGTCCTGACTTTC.

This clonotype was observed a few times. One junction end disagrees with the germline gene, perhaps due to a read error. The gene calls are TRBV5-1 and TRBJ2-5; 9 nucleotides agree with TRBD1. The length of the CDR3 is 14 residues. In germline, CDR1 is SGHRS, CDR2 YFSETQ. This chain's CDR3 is CASSVGTGQETQYF. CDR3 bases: TGTGCCAGCAGTGTCGGGACAGGGCAAGAGACCCAGTACTTC.

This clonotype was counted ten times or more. CDR3 in amino acids: CAWSDGQGVPSVYGYTF. In DNA form, the CDR3 reads TGTGCCTGGAGTGACGGACAGGGGGTGCCCTCGGTCTATGGCTACACCTTC. This rearrangement joins TRBV30 to TRBJ1-2, with 10 bases aligning to TRBD1. The V gene's germline CDR1 is GTSNPN and CDR2 SVGIG (reference sequence). The V gene end was trimmed by 1 base and the J gene end by 4 bases; junction bases not matched to a gene: 12. This CDR3 has 17 residues. The whole variable domain, remainder taken from reference TRBV30 and TRBJ1-2, is SQTIHQWPATLVQPVGSPLSLECTVEGTSNPNLYWYRQAAGRGLQLLFYSVGIGQISSEVPQNLSASRPQDRQFILSSKKLLLSDSGFYLCAWSDGQGVPSVYGYTFGSGTRLTVV.

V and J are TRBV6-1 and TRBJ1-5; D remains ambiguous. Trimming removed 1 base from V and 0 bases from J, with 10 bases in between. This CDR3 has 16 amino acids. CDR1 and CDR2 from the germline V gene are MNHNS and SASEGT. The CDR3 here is CASSEVLPDSNQPQHF. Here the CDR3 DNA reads TGTGCCAGCAGTGAAGTTCTGCCAGATAGCAATCAGCCCCAGCATTTT.

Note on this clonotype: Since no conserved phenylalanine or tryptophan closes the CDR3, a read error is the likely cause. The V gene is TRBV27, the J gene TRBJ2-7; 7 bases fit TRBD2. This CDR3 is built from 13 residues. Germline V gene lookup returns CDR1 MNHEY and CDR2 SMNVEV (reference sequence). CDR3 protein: CASSASGSYGQYL. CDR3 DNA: TGTGCCAGCAGCGCTAGCGGATCCTACGGGCAGTACTTA.

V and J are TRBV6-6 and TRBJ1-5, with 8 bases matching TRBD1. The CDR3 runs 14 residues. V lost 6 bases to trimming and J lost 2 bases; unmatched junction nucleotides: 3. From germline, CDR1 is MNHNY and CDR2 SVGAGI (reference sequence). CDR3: CASRRTGRNQPQHF. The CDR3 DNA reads TGTGCCAGCAGAAGGACAGGGCGCAATCAGCCCCAGCATTTT.

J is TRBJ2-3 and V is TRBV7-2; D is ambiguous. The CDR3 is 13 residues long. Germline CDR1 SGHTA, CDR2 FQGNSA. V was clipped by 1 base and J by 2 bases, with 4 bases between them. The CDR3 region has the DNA TGTGCCAGCAGCTTAGTTGACACAGATACGCAGTATTTT. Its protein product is CASSLVDTDTQYF.

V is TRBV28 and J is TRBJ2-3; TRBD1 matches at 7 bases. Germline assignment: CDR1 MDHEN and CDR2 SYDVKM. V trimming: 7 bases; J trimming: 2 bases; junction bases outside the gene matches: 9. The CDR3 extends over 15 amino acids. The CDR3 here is CASTKPDRHTDTQYF. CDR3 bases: TGTGCCAGCACTAAGCCGGACAGGCACACAGATACGCAGTATTTT. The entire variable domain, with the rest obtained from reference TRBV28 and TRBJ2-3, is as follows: DVKVTQSSRYLVKRTGEKVFLECVQDMDHENMFWYRQDPGLGLRLIYFSYDVKMKEKGDIPEGYSVSREKKERFSLILESASTNQTSMYLCASTKPDRHTDTQYFGPGTRLTVL.

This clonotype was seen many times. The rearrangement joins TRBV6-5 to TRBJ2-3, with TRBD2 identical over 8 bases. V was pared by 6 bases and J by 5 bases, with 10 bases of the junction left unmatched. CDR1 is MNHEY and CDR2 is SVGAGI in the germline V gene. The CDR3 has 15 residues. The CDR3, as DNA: TGTGCCAGCAGACAACCGGGACTAGAGGTAGATACGCAGTATTTT. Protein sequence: CASRQPGLEVDTQYF.

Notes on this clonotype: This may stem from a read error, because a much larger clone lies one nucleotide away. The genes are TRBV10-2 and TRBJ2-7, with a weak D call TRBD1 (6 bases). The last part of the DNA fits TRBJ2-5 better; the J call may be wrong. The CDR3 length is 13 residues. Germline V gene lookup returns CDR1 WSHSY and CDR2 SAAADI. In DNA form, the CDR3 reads TGCGCCAGCAGTGGGACAGCTAAAGAGACCCAGTACTTC. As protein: CASSGTAKETQYF.